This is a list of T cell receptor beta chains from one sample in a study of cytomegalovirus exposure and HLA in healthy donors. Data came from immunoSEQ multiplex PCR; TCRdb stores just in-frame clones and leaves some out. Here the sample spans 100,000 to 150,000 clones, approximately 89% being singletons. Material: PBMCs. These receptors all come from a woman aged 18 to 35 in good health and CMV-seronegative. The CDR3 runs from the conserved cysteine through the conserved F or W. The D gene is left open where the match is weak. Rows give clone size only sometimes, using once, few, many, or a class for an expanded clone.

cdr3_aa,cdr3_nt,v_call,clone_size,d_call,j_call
CASSPGLAGKSYNEQFF,TGTGCCAGCAGCCCCGGACTAGCGGGCAAATCCTACAATGAGCAGTTCTTC,TRBV7-6,.,TRBD2,TRBJ2-1
CASSSGGQGSNQPQHF,TGTGCCAGCAGCTCTGGGGGACAGGGAAGCAATCAGCCCCAGCATTTT,TRBV7-6,.,TRBD1,TRBJ1-5
CASSDLAGGPSETQYF,TGTGCCAGCAGTGACTTAGCGGGAGGGCCTTCAGAGACCCAGTACTTC,TRBV6-6,.,TRBD2,TRBJ2-5
CASRALSGGTDTQYF,TGCGCCAGCAGGGCTCTTTCGGGGGGCACAGATACGCAGTATTTT,TRBV5-1,.,.,TRBJ2-3
CASSPDLGTDTQYF,TGCGCCAGCAGCCCGGACTTGGGTACAGATACGCAGTATTTT,TRBV4-1,.,.,TRBJ2-3
CASRSGTSSNEQFF,TGTGCCAGCAGGTCCGGGACTAGCAGCAATGAGCAGTTCTTC,TRBV7-9,.,TRBD2,TRBJ2-1
CASRSEGTASGSIYEQYF,TGTGCAAGTCGCTCCGAAGGGACAGCTAGCGGGAGCATCTACGAGCAGTACTTC,TRBV12-2,.,.,TRBJ2-7
CASSEFSGVGDEQFF,TGTGCCAGCAGTGAATTCAGCGGGGTTGGGGATGAGCAGTTCTTC,TRBV2,.,TRBD2,TRBJ2-1
CASSSFGGGYNEQFF,TGTGCCAGCAGCTCGTTCGGCGGGGGGTACAATGAGCAGTTCTTC,TRBV13,.,TRBD2,TRBJ2-1
CASSSSGEWTNEKLFF,TGTGCCAGTAGTTCGAGCGGGGAGTGGACTAATGAAAAACTGTTTTTT,TRBV19,.,.,TRBJ1-4
CASSYSFDRVAFF,TGTGCCAGCAGTTACTCCTTCGACAGGGTAGCTTTCTTT,TRBV6-5,.,TRBD1,TRBJ1-1
CASSFGTSGRTDRFF,TGTGCCAGCAGCTTCGGGACTAGCGGGAGGACAGATCGGTTCTTC,TRBV5-4,.,TRBD2,TRBJ2-1
CASSYALGTGGNEQFF,TGTGCCAGCAGTTACGCTTTGGGGACAGGGGGCAATGAGCAGTTCTTC,TRBV6-5,.,TRBD1,TRBJ2-1
CASRSGGSGYGYTF,TGTGCCAGCAGGTCCGGGGGATCCGGTTATGGCTACACCTTC,TRBV28,few,.,TRBJ1-2
CASSYGGGGANEQFF,TGTGCCAGCAGTTACGGCGGCGGGGGGGCCAATGAGCAGTTCTTC,TRBV6-6,.,TRBD2,TRBJ2-1
CASSQDRDNNQPQHF,TGCGCCAGCAGCCAAGACCGGGACAACAATCAGCCCCAGCATTTT,TRBV4-3,.,.,TRBJ1-5
CASSLRGSSYNEQFF,TGTGCCAGCAGTCTGAGGGGGAGCTCCTACAATGAGCAGTTCTTC,TRBV7-2,.,.,TRBJ2-1
CASSYVTGYNEQFF,TGTGCCAGCAGTTACGTGACAGGGTACAATGAGCAGTTCTTC,TRBV6-5,.,TRBD1,TRBJ2-1
CAWSVGGAATNEKLFF,TGTGCCTGGAGTGTAGGGGGGGCGGCAACTAATGAAAAACTGTTTTTT,TRBV30,.,.,TRBJ1-4
CANLPLSYEQYF,TGTGCCAACCTACCGCTTTCCTACGAGCAGTACTTC,TRBV6-1,.,.,TRBJ2-7
CASSSPDRLEKLFF,TGTGCCAGCAGCTCGCCGGACAGGCTTGAAAAACTGTTTTTT,TRBV7-9,.,TRBD1,TRBJ1-4
CSDGLAGSTDTQYF,TGCAGCGATGGACTAGCGGGAAGCACAGATACGCAGTATTTT,TRBV29-1,.,TRBD2,TRBJ2-3
CASSLQGRVDEKLFF,TGTGCCAGCAGTTTGCAGGGTCGGGTAGATGAAAAACTGTTTTTT,TRBV28,.,.,TRBJ1-4
CAWSPGLASYEQYF,TGTGCCTGGAGTCCGGGACTGGCCTCCTACGAGCAGTACTTC,TRBV30,.,.,TRBJ2-7
CASSLAGPGNTEAFF,TGTGCCAGCAGTTTGGCAGGGCCTGGGAACACTGAAGCTTTCTTT,TRBV6-1,.,.,TRBJ1-1
CASSLDRGLNNEQFF,TGCGCCAGCAGCTTGGACAGGGGGCTTAACAATGAGCAGTTCTTC,TRBV5-1,once,TRBD1,TRBJ2-1